Listed here are 20 T cell receptor beta chains from one sample, sequenced in a study of identical twins. From the 5' RACE reads, TCRdb called clonotypes with MiXCR, one entry per CDR3 protein. In the table there are 450,000 to 600,000 distinct CDR3 sequences, 20% to 25% of which are singletons. This same sample was also taken into another study, of yellow fever vaccine responses in identical twins.

Material: CD4+ T cells sorted from blood. All receptors derive from a woman aged 18-29 years in good health.

The chain combines TRBV20-1 with TRBJ2-2; 7 bases line up with TRBD2. This CDR3 has 14 amino acids. Trimming cost V 5 bases and J 7 bases; bases outside gene matches: 10. The germline CDR1 and CDR2 sequences are DFQATT and SNEGSKA (reference sequence). For the CDR3, the DNA is TGCAGTGCTGGCGAGGCGGGAGCTGGCGGGGAGCTGTTTTTT. Translating it yields CSAGEAGAGGELFF.

This clonotype has just a few counts. The V gene is TRBV4-2, the J gene TRBJ2-1; the match to TRBD2 covers 15 bases. Germline V gene data show CDR1 as LGHNA and CDR2 as YNFKEQ. The CDR3 has 19 residues. The junction had 10 bases not matched to a gene; V was cut back by 0 bases and J by 7 bases. The CDR3 coding sequence is TGTGCCAGCAGCCAAGATCGAGGGACTAGCGGGAGGTTTTTGAATGAGCAGTTCTTC. Translated: CASSQDRGTSGRFLNEQFF.

This clonotype was observed many times. The chain has TRBV5-5 and TRBJ2-2; a weak D match, TRBD1 (5 bases). The CDR3 runs to 14 residues. The V end lost 0 bases, the J end lost 3 bases, and 6 bases lay between the germline ends. Germline V gene lookup returns CDR1 SGHKS and CDR2 YYEKEE (reference sequence). The CDR3: CASSLGQYTGELFF. The CDR3 nucleotides are TGTGCCAGCAGCTTGGGACAGTACACCGGGGAGCTGTTTTTT.

The CDR3 region is CASSVEVGLAGEQFF. CDR3 bases: TGTGCCAGCAGCGTAGAAGTCGGACTAGCGGGTGAGCAGTTCTTC. V usage is TRBV9 and J usage is TRBJ2-1; 11 bases map to TRBD2. This CDR3 comprises 15 residues. Germline-derived CDR1 and CDR2 are SGDLS and YYNGEE. V lost 0 bases, J lost 9 bases, and 5 bases stayed unmatched.

V and J are TRBV5-1 and TRBJ2-5; D not certain. Trimming shortened V by 2 bases and J by 5 bases, and 16 bases separated the two germline ends. Germline assignment: CDR1 SGHRS and CDR2 YFSETQ. The CDR3 sequence is 15 residues long. The DNA of the CDR3 is TGCGCCAGCAGCTTCGGAGACCAAAGGGCGGAGACCCAGTACTTC. Translated: CASSFGDQRAETQYF. The entire variable domain, with the rest obtained from reference TRBV5-1 and TRBJ2-5, is as follows: KAGVTQTPRYLIKTRGQQVTLSCSPISGHRSVSWYQQTPGQGLQFLFEYFSETQRNKGNFPGRFSGRQFSNSRSEMNVSTLELGDSALYLCASSFGDQRAETQYFGPGTRLLVL.

This clonotype was observed a few times. The chain links TRBV28 to TRBJ2-7; D uncertain. The CDR3 contains 18 residues. Trimming cost V 4 bases and J 6 bases, with 28 bases left between them. CDR1 and CDR2 (germline): MDHEN, SYDVKM. The DNA for the CDR3 is TGTGCCAGCAGTTCTCCTTCGGCCGTTGGCAAAAAGAATGGCGAGCAGTACTTC. Translation: CASSSPSAVGKKNGEQYF. The full variable domain, completed using reference TRBV28 and TRBJ2-7, is DVKVTQSSRYLVKRTGEKVFLECVQDMDHENMFWYRQDPGLGLRLIYFSYDVKMKEKGDIPEGYSVSREKKERFSLILESASTNQTSMYLCASSSPSAVGKKNGEQYFGPGTRLTVT.

The chain links TRBV7-9 to TRBJ2-1, with 11 bases identical to TRBD1. The CDR3 covers 14 residues. V shed 7 bases and J 7 bases; nucleotides not matched to a gene: 6. Germline lookup yields CDR1 SEHNR and CDR2 FQNEAQ (reference sequence). The CDR3 sequence is CASTDRGPGNEQFF. CDR3 nucleotides: TGTGCCAGCACGGACAGGGGGCCGGGGAATGAGCAGTTCTTC.

Turning to this clonotype: One junction end disagrees with the germline gene, perhaps due to a read error. The CDR3 bases are TGTGCCAGCAGGTGGAGTAGCGGGAACATCGGGGAGCTGTTTTTT. It specifies CASRWSSGNIGELFF. The chain couples TRBV28 to TRBJ2-2; 8 nucleotides align to TRBD2. Germline V lookup: CDR1 MDHEN, CDR2 SYDVKM. The CDR3 is 15 residues long.

The DNA for the CDR3 is TGTGCCAGCAGTTGGGCACACAGGGACACTGAAGCTTTCTTT. Translating gives CASSWAHRDTEAFF. This sequence joins TRBV27 and TRBJ1-1; tentatively, D is TRBD1 (6 bases). Germline V gene lookup returns CDR1 MNHEY and CDR2 SMNVEV (reference sequence). CDR3 length: 14 amino acids. The V gene lost 4 bases and the J gene lost 3 bases, with 12 bases spanning the gap.

At least ten counts were recorded for this clonotype. The CDR3 DNA sequence: TGTGCCAGCAGTTCGCCTAGCGGGAGAAACAATGAGCAGTTCTTC. This sequence encodes CASSSPSGRNNEQFF. V and J are TRBV12-3 or TRBV12-4 and TRBJ2-1; 10 bases line up with TRBD2. The CDR3 contains 15 residues. V shed 4 bases and J 5 bases; nucleotides not matched to a gene: 5.

The chain employs TRBV6-1 and TRBJ1-4; D is unresolved. The germline V gene has CDR1 MNHNS and CDR2 SASEGT. Trimming removed 7 bases from V and 7 bases from J, with 16 bases in between. The CDR3 runs 14 residues. CDR3 DNA sequence: TGTGCCAGCACCCCCCAGTACAGTCGTGAAAAACTGTTTTTT. It translates to CASTPQYSREKLFF.

The chain links TRBV18 to TRBJ2-1, with no clear D. V was pared by 4 bases and J by 5 bases, with 12 bases between. Germline values: CDR1 KGHSH, CDR2 LQKENI. This CDR3 contains 14 residues. Here the CDR3 reads CASSQAKTDNEQFF. The CDR3 nucleotides are TGTGCCAGCTCACAGGCGAAAACAGACAATGAGCAGTTCTTC.

This clonotype was seen a few times. The genes are TRBV10-3 and TRBJ2-2; no clear D gene. Germline V gene sequence: CDR1 ENHRY, CDR2 SYGVKD. Trimming stripped 10 bases from V and 1 base from J, with 7 bases between. The CDR3 has 12 amino acids. The CDR3 region is CATKQNTGELFF. CDR3 in DNA: TGTGCCACCAAACAGAACACCGGGGAGCTGTTTTTT.

A few counts support this clonotype. The gene calls are TRBV6-1 and TRBJ2-3; 8 nucleotides align to TRBD1. There are 16 residues in the CDR3. Germline-derived CDR1 and CDR2 are MNHNS and SASEGT. J lost 3 bases, V lost 6 bases, and 11 bases had no gene match. CDR3 sequence reads: CASRHRQGRSTDTQYF. CDR3 DNA sequence: TGTGCCAGCAGGCACCGACAGGGGAGGAGTACAGATACGCAGTATTTT.

V and J are TRBV2 and TRBJ2-5; 8 bases are a match to TRBD2. Looked up from germline, CDR1 is SNHLY and CDR2 is FYNNEI. The J segment lost 4 bases and the V segment lost 5 bases, leaving 6 bases of the junction unmatched. This CDR3 has 14 amino acids. This chain's CDR3 is CASSPASGRETQYF. Here the CDR3 DNA reads TGTGCCAGCAGTCCGGCAAGCGGGAGAGAGACCCAGTACTTC.

This clonotype was counted a few times. The chain couples TRBV12-5 to TRBJ2-2; D is perhaps TRBD2 (6 bases). The ends were cut back, 0 bases at V and 4 bases at J, with 12 bases in the middle. Germline values: CDR1 LGHNT, CDR2 FRNRAP. CDR3 length: 16 residues. The CDR3 DNA reads TGTGCTAGTGGTTTGGTTGGGGGACTCGCCACCGGGGAGCTGTTTTTT. This translates into CASGLVGGLATGELFF.

The chain carries TRBV20-1 and TRBJ1-5; 8 bases line up with TRBD1. CDR1 DFQATT and CDR2 SNEGSKA come from the germline V gene (reference sequence). After removal of 3 bases from V and 2 bases from J, the junction contained 6 bases not matched to a gene. The CDR3 is made up of 15 amino acids. The CDR3 reads CSARRTGIGNQPQHF. The CDR3 bases are TGCAGTGCTAGGAGGACAGGGATAGGCAATCAGCCCCAGCATTTT.

This clonotype was counted a few times. The V gene is TRBV14, the J gene TRBJ2-1, with 11 bases aligning to TRBD2. The V and J ends lost 4 bases and 8 bases, in that order; junction bases with no gene match: 13. Germline V CDR1 and CDR2: SGHDN, FVKESK. CDR3 length: 17 amino acids. The CDR3 loop is CASSPQPPSGRWYEQFF. CDR3 coding DNA: TGTGCCAGCAGCCCTCAACCCCCTAGCGGGAGGTGGTATGAGCAGTTCTTC.

Only a few counts were recorded for this clonotype. This sequence joins TRBV5-1 and TRBJ1-1; D perhaps matches TRBD1 (6 bases). The V end was cut by 4 bases, the J end by 0 bases, with 10 bases between. CDR3 length: 14 amino acids. Germline V gives CDR1 SGHRS, CDR2 YFSETQ. The CDR3 DNA is TGCGCCAGCAGCAAGGGACACGTGAACACTGAAGCTTTCTTT. It is translated as CASSKGHVNTEAFF.

V is TRBV12-3 or TRBV12-4 and J is TRBJ2-1; 8 positions agree with TRBD1. CDR3 length: 14 amino acids. Trimming cost V 5 bases and J 2 bases; bases outside gene matches: 2. CDR3 amino acids: CASSTDRAYNEQFF. CDR3 bases: TGTGCCAGCAGTACGGACAGGGCCTACAATGAGCAGTTCTTC.